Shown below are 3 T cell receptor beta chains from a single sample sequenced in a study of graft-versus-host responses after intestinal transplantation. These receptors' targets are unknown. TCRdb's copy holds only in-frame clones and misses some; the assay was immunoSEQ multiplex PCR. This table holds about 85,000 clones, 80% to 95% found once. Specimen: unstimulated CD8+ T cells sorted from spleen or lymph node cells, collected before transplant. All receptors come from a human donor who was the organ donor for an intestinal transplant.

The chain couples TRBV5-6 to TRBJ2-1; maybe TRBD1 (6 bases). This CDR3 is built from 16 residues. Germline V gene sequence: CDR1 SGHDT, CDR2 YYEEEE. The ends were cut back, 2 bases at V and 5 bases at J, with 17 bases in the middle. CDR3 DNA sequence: TGTGCCAGCAGCTTTGAAGGGGGAGCTCCCCACAATGAGCAGTTCTTC. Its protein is CASSFEGGAPHNEQFF.

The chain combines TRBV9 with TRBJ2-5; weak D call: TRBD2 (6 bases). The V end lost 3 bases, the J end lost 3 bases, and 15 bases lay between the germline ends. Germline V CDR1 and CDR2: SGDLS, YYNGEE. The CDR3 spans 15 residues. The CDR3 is CASSDTGLTEETQYF. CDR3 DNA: TGTGCCAGCAGCGATACGGGACTGACCGAAGAGACCCAGTACTTC. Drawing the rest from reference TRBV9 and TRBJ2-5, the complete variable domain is DSGVTQTPKHLITATGQRVTLRCSPRSGDLSVYWYQQSLDQGLQFLIQYYNGEERAKGNILERFSAQQFPDLHSELNLSSLELGDSALYFCASSDTGLTEETQYFGPGTRLLVL.

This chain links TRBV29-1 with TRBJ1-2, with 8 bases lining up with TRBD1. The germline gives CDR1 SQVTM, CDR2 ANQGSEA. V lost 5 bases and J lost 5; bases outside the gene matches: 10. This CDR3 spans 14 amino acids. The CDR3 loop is CSVTGGPNGYGYTF. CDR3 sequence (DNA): TGCAGCGTTACAGGGGGACCAAATGGTTATGGCTACACCTTC.